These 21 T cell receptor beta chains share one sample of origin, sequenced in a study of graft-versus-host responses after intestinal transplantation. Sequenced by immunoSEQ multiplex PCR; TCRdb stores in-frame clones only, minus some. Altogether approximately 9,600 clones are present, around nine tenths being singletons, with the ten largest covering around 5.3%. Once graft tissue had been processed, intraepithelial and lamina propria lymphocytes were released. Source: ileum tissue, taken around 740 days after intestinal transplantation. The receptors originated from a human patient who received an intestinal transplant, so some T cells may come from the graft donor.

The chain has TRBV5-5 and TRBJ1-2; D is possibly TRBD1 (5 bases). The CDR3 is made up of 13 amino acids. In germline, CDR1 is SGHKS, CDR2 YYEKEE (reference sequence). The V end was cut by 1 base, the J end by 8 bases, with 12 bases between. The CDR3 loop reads CASSLYTGIGYTF. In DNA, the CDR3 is TGTGCCAGCAGCTTGTATACAGGCATCGGCTACACCTTC.

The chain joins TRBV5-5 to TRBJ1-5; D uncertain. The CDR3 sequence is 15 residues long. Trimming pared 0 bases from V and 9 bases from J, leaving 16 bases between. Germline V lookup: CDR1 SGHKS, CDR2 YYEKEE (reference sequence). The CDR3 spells CASSLEFQVFLPQHF. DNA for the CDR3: TGTGCCAGCAGCTTGGAGTTCCAGGTGTTTCTGCCCCAGCATTTT.

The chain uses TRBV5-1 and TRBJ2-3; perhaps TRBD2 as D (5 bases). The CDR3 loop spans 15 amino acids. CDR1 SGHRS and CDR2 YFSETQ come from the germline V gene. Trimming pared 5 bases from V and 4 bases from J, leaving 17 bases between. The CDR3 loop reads CASRVSGSGADTQYF. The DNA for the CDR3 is TGCGCCAGCAGGGTCTCAGGTTCCGGGGCAGATACGCAGTATTTT. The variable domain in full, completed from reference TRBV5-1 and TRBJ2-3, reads KAGVTQTPRYLIKTRGQQVTLSCSPISGHRSVSWYQQTPGQGLQFLFEYFSETQRNKGNFPGRFSGRQFSNSRSEMNVSTLELGDSALYLCASRVSGSGADTQYFGPGTRLTVL.

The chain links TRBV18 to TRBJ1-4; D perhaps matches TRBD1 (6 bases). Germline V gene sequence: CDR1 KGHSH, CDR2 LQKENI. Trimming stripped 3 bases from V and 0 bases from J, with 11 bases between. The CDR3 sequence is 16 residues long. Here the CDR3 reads CASSPGQPATNEKLFF. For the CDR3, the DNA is TGTGCCAGCTCACCTGGACAGCCAGCAACTAATGAAAAACTGTTTTTT.

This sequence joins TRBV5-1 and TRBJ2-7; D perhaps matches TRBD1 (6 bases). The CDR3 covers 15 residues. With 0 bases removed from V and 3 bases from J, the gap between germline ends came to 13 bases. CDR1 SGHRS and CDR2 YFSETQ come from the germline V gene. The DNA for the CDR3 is TGCGCCAGCAGCTTGGCCGGGACACCCATCTACGAGCAGTACTTC. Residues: CASSLAGTPIYEQYF.

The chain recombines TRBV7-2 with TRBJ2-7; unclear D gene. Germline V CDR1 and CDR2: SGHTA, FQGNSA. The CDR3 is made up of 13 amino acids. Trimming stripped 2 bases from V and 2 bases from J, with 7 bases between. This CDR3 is CASSLRPPYEQYF. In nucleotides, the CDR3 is TGTGCCAGCAGCTTACGTCCGCCCTACGAGCAGTACTTC.

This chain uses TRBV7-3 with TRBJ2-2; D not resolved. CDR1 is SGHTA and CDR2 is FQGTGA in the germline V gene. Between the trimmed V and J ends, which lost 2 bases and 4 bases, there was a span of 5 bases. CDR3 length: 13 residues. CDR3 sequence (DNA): TGTGCCAGCAGCTTATCTGGCACCGGGGAGCTGTTTTTT. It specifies CASSLSGTGELFF.

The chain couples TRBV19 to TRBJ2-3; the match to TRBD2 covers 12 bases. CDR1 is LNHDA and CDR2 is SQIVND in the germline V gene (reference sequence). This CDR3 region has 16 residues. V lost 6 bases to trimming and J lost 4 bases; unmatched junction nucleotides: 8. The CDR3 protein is CASRRASGRAADTQYF. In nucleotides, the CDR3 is TGTGCCAGTAGGCGGGCTAGCGGGAGGGCCGCAGATACGCAGTATTTT.

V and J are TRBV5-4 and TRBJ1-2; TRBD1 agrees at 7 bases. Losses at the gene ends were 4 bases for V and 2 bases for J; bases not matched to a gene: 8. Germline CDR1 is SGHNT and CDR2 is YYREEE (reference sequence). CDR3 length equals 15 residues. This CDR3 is CASSLQGIPNYGYTF. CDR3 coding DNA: TGTGCCAGCAGCCTACAGGGGATCCCAAACTATGGCTACACCTTC.

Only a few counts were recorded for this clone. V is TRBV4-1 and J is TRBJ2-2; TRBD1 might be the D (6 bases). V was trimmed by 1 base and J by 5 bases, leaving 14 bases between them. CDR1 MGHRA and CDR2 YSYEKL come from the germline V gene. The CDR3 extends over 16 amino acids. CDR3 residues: CASSQAGTPWTGELFF. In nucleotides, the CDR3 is TGCGCCAGCAGCCAAGCCGGGACACCCTGGACCGGGGAGCTGTTTTTT.

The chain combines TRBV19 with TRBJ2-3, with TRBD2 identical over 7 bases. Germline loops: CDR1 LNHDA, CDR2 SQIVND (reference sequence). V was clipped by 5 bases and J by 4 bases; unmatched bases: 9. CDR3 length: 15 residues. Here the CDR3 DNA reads TGTGCCAGTAGTGACGGTACTAGCGACGCAGATACGCAGTATTTT. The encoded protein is CASSDGTSDADTQYF.

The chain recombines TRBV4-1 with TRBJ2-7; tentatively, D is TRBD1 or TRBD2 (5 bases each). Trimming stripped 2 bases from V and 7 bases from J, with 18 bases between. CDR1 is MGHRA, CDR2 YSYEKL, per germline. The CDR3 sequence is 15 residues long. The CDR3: CASSQSSQGVREQYF. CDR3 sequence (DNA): TGCGCCAGCAGCCAAAGTAGCCAGGGAGTACGGGAGCAGTACTTC.

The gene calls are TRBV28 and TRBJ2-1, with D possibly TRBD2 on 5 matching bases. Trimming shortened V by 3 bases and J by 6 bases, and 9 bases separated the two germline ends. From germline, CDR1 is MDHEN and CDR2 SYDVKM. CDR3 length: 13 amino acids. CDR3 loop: CASSLPGVNEQFF. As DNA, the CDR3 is TGTGCCAGCAGTTTGCCCGGGGTCAATGAGCAGTTCTTC.

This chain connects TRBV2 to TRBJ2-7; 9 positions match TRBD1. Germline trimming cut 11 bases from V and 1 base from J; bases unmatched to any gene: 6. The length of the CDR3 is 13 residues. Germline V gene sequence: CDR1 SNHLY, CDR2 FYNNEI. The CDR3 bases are TGTGCCGGAGGACAGGGGCCTTCCTACGAGCAGTACTTC. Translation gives CAGGQGPSYEQYF.

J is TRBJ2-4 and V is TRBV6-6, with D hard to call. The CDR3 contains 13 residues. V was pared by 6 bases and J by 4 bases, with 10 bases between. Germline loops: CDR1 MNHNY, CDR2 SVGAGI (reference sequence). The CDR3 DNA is TGTGCCAGCAGCGGCGCCGAGAAAAACATTCAGTACTTC. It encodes CASSGAEKNIQYF.

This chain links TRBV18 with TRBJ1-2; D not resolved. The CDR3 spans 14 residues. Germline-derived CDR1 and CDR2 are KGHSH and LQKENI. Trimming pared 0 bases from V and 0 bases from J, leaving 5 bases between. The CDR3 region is CASSPPGTNYGYTF. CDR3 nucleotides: TGTGCCAGCTCACCACCGGGCACTAACTATGGCTACACCTTC.

CDR3 in amino acids: CASSLDPAGRGEQYF. CDR3 bases: TGTGCCAGCAGTTTAGATCCAGCAGGGAGGGGCGAGCAGTACTTC. The rearrangement links TRBV27 to TRBJ2-7; TRBD2 aligns across 7 bases. V shed 2 bases, J shed 6 bases, and the junction held 10 bases outside the gene matches. Germline CDR1 MNHEY, CDR2 SMNVEV (reference sequence). This CDR3 has 15 amino acids.

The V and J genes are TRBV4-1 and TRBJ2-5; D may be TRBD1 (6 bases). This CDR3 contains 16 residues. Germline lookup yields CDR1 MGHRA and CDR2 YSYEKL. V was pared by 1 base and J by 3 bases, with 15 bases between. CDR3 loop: CASSQGAPRTEETQYF. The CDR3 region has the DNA TGCGCCAGCAGCCAAGGGGCTCCCCGGACAGAAGAGACCCAGTACTTC.

The CDR3 nucleotides are TGCGCCAGCAAGGAGGGGGTCACAGATACGCAGTATTTT. Its translation: CASKEGVTDTQYF. The chain combines TRBV5-1 with TRBJ2-3; D assignment may be TRBD1 or TRBD2 (6 bases each). Germline V lookup: CDR1 SGHRS, CDR2 YFSETQ. Trimming shortened V by 6 bases and J by 2 bases, and 10 bases separated the two germline ends. The CDR3 runs to 13 residues.

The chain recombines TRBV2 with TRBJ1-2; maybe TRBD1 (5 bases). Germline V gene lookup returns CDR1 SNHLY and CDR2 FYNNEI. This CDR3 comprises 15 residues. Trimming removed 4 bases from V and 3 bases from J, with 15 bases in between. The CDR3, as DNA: TGTGCCAGCAGTGTGGTGGGGGATTCGGACTATGGCTACACCTTC. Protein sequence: CASSVVGDSDYGYTF.

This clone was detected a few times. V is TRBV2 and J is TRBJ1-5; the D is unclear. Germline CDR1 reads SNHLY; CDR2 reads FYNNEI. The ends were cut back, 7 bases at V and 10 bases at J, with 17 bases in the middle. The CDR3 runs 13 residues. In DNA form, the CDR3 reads TGTGCCAGCAAGGCCTCAATTCTTGGACCCCAGCATTTT. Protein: CASKASILGPQHF.